The clone carrying this TCR beta chain was detected ten times or more. The antigen is not known. The authors deemed Graves' hyperthyroidism stable absent ophthalmopathy progression within 18 months. Extraction of PBMCs used 8 to 10 ml of fresh peripheral blood. There are 13 residues in the CDR3. The trim removed 9 bases at V and 2 bases at J, leaving 6 bases unmatched. Germline V gives CDR1 SNHLY, CDR2 FYNNEI. TCR beta CDR3 sequences were amplified from RNA transcripts. Initially, a first-round RT-PCR of the TCR CDR3 employed the HTBI primer set. TCRdb re-called the multiplex PCR reads through MiXCR, storing one row per CDR3 protein. The repertoire holds some 700,000 distinct CDR3 sequences, with roughly 17% as singletons. The data originate from a study of T cells in Graves' hyperthyroidism and ophthalmopathy. General study findings and limits: Ophthalmopathy cases were set apart from stable hyperthyroidism by a 13 V-J model.

Source material: blood. The origin of this receptor is a man aged 50 to 59 with Graves' hyperthyroidism. The rearrangement links TRBV2 to TRBJ2-5, with 7 bases fitting TRBD1. CDR3 loop: CARSRDRQETQYF. The CDR3 nucleotides read TGTGCCAGATCGAGGGACAGACAAGAGACCCAGTACTTC.